These 29 T cell receptor beta chains were all obtained from the same sample, sequenced in a study of CD8 T cells in ankylosing spondylitis. Each CDR3 protein gets one entry after TCRdb re-called the 5' RACE reads with MiXCR. The table includes a few hundred thousand distinct CDR3 sequences, about 20% detected once. Sequenced: blood, either unsorted or a sorted T cell fraction (not recorded which). These receptors were taken from a female donor with ankylosing spondylitis or in good health (not recorded which).

This chain links TRBV18 with TRBJ1-1; no clear D gene. Germline loops: CDR1 KGHSH, CDR2 LQKENI. The CDR3 consists of 14 residues. The ends were cut back, 6 bases at V and 1 base at J, with 12 bases in the middle. The CDR3 sequence: CASSQFGKNTEAFF. The CDR3 DNA sequence: TGTGCCAGCTCCCAATTCGGGAAGAACACTGAAGCTTTCTTT. The full variable domain, rest sourced from reference TRBV18 and TRBJ1-1, is NAGVMQNPRHLVRRRGQEARLRCSPMKGHSHVYWYRQLPEEGLKFMVYLQKENIIDESGMPKERFSAEFPKEGPSILRIQQVVRGDSAAYFCASSQFGKNTEAFFGQGTRLTVV.

This clonotype was counted many times. The J gene is TRBJ1-2, the V gene TRBV20-1; no firm D call. V was shortened by 3 bases and J by 6 bases, with 11 bases between the two germline ends. Germline V gene data show CDR1 as DFQATT and CDR2 as SNEGSKA (reference sequence). This CDR3 region has 12 residues. The CDR3 DNA sequence: TGCAGTGCTAGGACCAACTGGGATGGCTACACCTTC. It codes for CSARTNWDGYTF.

This clonotype was found a few times. This rearrangement joins TRBV5-1 to TRBJ2-1, with 8 bases that match TRBD2. The V segment lost 4 bases and the J segment 0 bases; nucleotides outside the gene matches: 3. CDR1 is SGHRS, CDR2 YFSETQ, per germline. The CDR3 is 15 amino acids. Here the CDR3 reads CASSTGTSSYNEQFF. Written as DNA, the CDR3 is TGCGCCAGCAGCACCGGGACTAGCTCCTACAATGAGCAGTTCTTC.

This clonotype was seen only a few times. J is TRBJ2-1 and V is TRBV7-2, with D perhaps TRBD1 (5 bases). This CDR3 comprises 15 residues. Germline V gene lookup returns CDR1 SGHTA and CDR2 FQGNSA. Trimming pared 4 bases from V and 8 bases from J, leaving 18 bases between. The chain's CDR3 is CASSSPGPRTDEQFF. The CDR3 DNA sequence: TGTGCCAGCAGCTCTCCAGGGCCCAGAACGGATGAGCAGTTCTTC. The whole variable domain, filled in from reference TRBV7-2 and TRBJ2-1, reads GAGVSQSPSNKVTEKGKDVELRCDPISGHTALYWYRQSLGQGLEFLIYFQGNSAPDKSGLPSDRFSAERTGGSVSTLTIQRTQQEDSAVYLCASSSPGPRTDEQFFGPGTRLTVL.

Ten or more counts support this clonotype. This chain links TRBV29-1 with TRBJ1-1; D may be TRBD1 (6 bases). The germline V gene encodes CDR1 SQVTM and CDR2 ANQGSEA. The CDR3 spans 13 residues. Trimming stripped 2 bases from V and 1 base from J, with 8 bases between. The CDR3 loop is CSVERDTNTEAFF. The CDR3 nucleotides are TGCAGCGTTGAACGGGACACGAACACTGAAGCTTTCTTT.

This chain links TRBV29-1 with TRBJ2-5; D is perhaps TRBD2 (5 bases). The germline V gene encodes CDR1 SQVTM and CDR2 ANQGSEA. There are 13 residues in the CDR3. Trimming stripped 5 bases from V and 9 bases from J, with 19 bases between. The chain's CDR3 is CSVSSSGDGSQYF. In nucleotides, the CDR3 is TGCAGCGTTTCATCGTCCGGGGATGGGTCCCAGTACTTC.

As DNA, the CDR3 is TGTGCCAGCAGCCATTCCAGCGGTAACAATCAAGAGACCCAGTACTTC. It is translated as CASSHSSGNNQETQYF. J is TRBJ2-5 and V is TRBV3-1; the D gene is possibly TRBD2 (5 bases). In germline, CDR1 is LGHDT, CDR2 YNNKEL (reference sequence). V was clipped by 3 bases and J by 2 bases, with 16 bases between them. CDR3 length: 16 amino acids.

This clonotype has ten or more counts. The chain combines TRBV7-2 with TRBJ2-1; D possibly corresponds to TRBD2 (6 bases). Deletions cut 0 bases from V and 0 bases from J, with 12 bases between. The CDR3 has 17 amino acids. The germline CDR1 and CDR2 sequences are SGHTA and FQGNSA. CDR3 sequence (DNA): TGTGCCAGCAGCTTAGCGGCGGGGATCAGCTCCTACAATGAGCAGTTCTTC. Residues: CASSLAAGISSYNEQFF.

This clonotype was counted at least ten times. This chain uses TRBV29-1 with TRBJ2-5; TRBD1 or TRBD2 may be the D gene (6 bases each). V shed 6 bases and J shed 5 bases, with 19 bases lying between them. The CDR3 has 14 amino acids. CDR1 is SQVTM, CDR2 ANQGSEA, per germline. The CDR3 spells CSVPDRRAGETQYF. DNA of the CDR3: TGCAGCGTGCCCGACAGGAGGGCCGGGGAGACCCAGTACTTC.

Only a few counts were recorded for this clonotype. The chain carries TRBV4-3 and TRBJ1-1, with D possibly being TRBD1 (6 bases). The V end lost 5 bases, the J end lost 3 bases, and 19 bases lay between the germline ends. This CDR3 comprises 16 residues. CDR1 and CDR2 from the germline V gene are LGHNA and YSLEER. The CDR3 region has the DNA TGCGCCAGCAGCGAGGGGGGGTGGCCCGGGGACACTGAAGCTTTCTTT. Translation gives CASSEGGWPGDTEAFF.

This clonotype appeared a few times. This chain links TRBV12-3 or TRBV12-4 with TRBJ2-3, with TRBD1 matching 9 bases. V was clipped by 7 bases and J by 6 bases; unmatched bases: 8. This CDR3 comprises 14 residues. CDR3 residues: CASTQDRGIDTQYF. Written as DNA, the CDR3 is TGTGCCAGCACCCAGGACAGGGGAATCGATACGCAGTATTTT.

The gene calls are TRBV15 and TRBJ1-2; D remains ambiguous. CDR1 is LNHNV, CDR2 YYDKDF, per germline (reference sequence). This CDR3 is 13 amino acids long. The germline V and J ends were trimmed by 2 bases and 2 bases, with 6 bases remaining between them. CDR3 bases: TGTGCCACCAGCAGAATGGGGAACTATGGCTACACCTTC. Its translation: CATSRMGNYGYTF.

This clonotype turned up a few times. This chain uses TRBV12-3 or TRBV12-4 with TRBJ2-1; D not certain. V was cut by 5 bases and J by 10 bases, with 12 bases left in between. This CDR3 region has 12 residues. DNA of the CDR3: TGTGCCAGCAGTCCCCTCATCCGCGAGCAGTTCTTC. This translates into CASSPLIREQFF.

There are a few counts of this clonotype. J is TRBJ2-7 and V is TRBV20-1; TRBD2 matches 9 bases. The V and J ends lost 5 bases and 0 bases, in that order; junction bases with no gene match: 5. Germline-derived CDR1 and CDR2 are DFQATT and SNEGSKA (reference sequence). The CDR3 has 14 residues. CDR3 nucleotide sequence: TGCAGTGCTTCGAGCGGGAGGAGCTCCTACGAGCAGTACTTC. Protein sequence: CSASSGRSSYEQYF.

This sequence joins TRBV5-6 and TRBJ2-7; D unresolved. Germline CDR1 reads SGHDT; CDR2 reads YYEEEE. This CDR3 region has 13 residues. With 4 bases removed from V and 0 bases from J, the gap between germline ends came to 8 bases. The CDR3 nucleotides are TGTGCCAGCAGCGACGGACCCTCCTACGAGCAGTACTTC. This codes for CASSDGPSYEQYF.

This clonotype was detected only a few times. This may come from a read error, since a much larger clone is one base off. CDR3 in DNA: TGTGCCAGCAGTTTAGGAGGGCCGGCCTACGAGCAGTACTTC. This gives the protein CASSLGGPAYEQYF. This chain uses TRBV28 with TRBJ2-7; D might be TRBD2 (6 bases). Germline V gives CDR1 MDHEN, CDR2 SYDVKM. The germline V and J ends were trimmed by 2 bases and 2 bases, with 10 bases remaining between them. There are 14 residues in the CDR3. The full variable domain, rest sourced from reference TRBV28 and TRBJ2-7, is DVKVTQSSRYLVKRTGEKVFLECVQDMDHENMFWYRQDPGLGLRLIYFSYDVKMKEKGDIPEGYSVSREKKERFSLILESASTNQTSMYLCASSLGGPAYEQYFGPGTRLTVT.

This clonotype was seen a single time. The rearrangement uses TRBV29-1 and TRBJ1-1, with D unresolved. The CDR3 loop spans 13 amino acids. V shed 2 bases and J shed 5 bases, with 12 bases lying between them. From germline, CDR1 is SQVTM and CDR2 ANQGSEA. In DNA form, the CDR3 reads TGCAGCGTTGAACAGAGGGCGCGTACTGAAGCTTTCTTT. Translated, it gives CSVEQRARTEAFF.

V and J are TRBV4-2 and TRBJ1-2; D is undetermined. Trimming shortened V by 0 bases and J by 1 base, and 9 bases separated the two germline ends. CDR1 and CDR2 (germline): LGHNA, YNFKEQ. CDR3 size: 15 residues. CDR3: CASSQDGRINYGYTF. DNA of the CDR3: TGTGCCAGCAGCCAAGATGGGCGGATTAACTATGGCTACACCTTC.

This sequence joins TRBV20-1 and TRBJ1-2; 11 nucleotides align to TRBD1. Germline-derived CDR1 and CDR2 are DFQATT and SNEGSKA (reference sequence). The CDR3 loop spans 16 amino acids. V trimming: 5 bases; J trimming: 6 bases; junction bases outside the gene matches: 14. This chain's CDR3 is CSASSGQGAIFNGYTF. CDR3 sequence (DNA): TGCAGTGCTTCGAGTGGACAGGGGGCTATTTTCAATGGCTACACCTTC.

This rearrangement joins TRBV11-2 to TRBJ1-6, with D possibly matching TRBD1 (6 bases). Germline CDR1 is SGHAT and CDR2 is FQNNGV. The CDR3 is 16 residues long. V gave up 4 bases and J gave up 10 bases, with 20 bases separating them. The chain's CDR3 is CASSSLSTGRGSPLHF. CDR3 nucleotide sequence: TGTGCCAGCAGCTCTCTCTCGACAGGCCGGGGGTCACCCCTCCACTTT.

This clonotype was recorded many times. The V gene is TRBV12-3 or TRBV12-4, the J gene TRBJ1-2, with D hard to call. Trimming removed 8 bases at V and 8 bases at J, with 12 bases between. The CDR3 extends over 11 amino acids. CDR3 loop: CASSHGGGYTF. The DNA of the CDR3 is TGTGCCAGCTCGCACGGTGGAGGCTACACCTTC.

The chain carries TRBV20-1 and TRBJ2-7; a weak D match, TRBD2 (6 bases). CDR1 is DFQATT, CDR2 SNEGSKA, per germline (reference sequence). The V gene lost 0 bases and the J gene lost 2 bases, with 14 bases spanning the gap. This CDR3 contains 15 residues. The CDR3 bases are TGCAGTGCTAGAGACCGCCCGGGGGACCCCTACGAGCAGTACTTC. Encoded protein: CSARDRPGDPYEQYF.

This clonotype occurred a few times. The chain joins TRBV5-1 to TRBJ2-5; TRBD1 matches 7 bases. The CDR3 contains 16 residues. Germline-derived CDR1 and CDR2 are SGHRS and YFSETQ. The J segment lost 0 bases and the V segment lost 0 bases, leaving 5 bases of the junction unmatched. Written as DNA, the CDR3 is TGCGCCAGCAGCTTGGCTCCGGGACAGCACCAAGAGACCCAGTACTTC. Protein: CASSLAPGQHQETQYF.

V gene TRBV10-3 combines with J gene TRBJ2-3; D ambiguous. The CDR3 contains 13 residues. CDR1 is ENHRY, CDR2 SYGVKD, per germline. Trimming took off 11 bases at V and 0 bases at J, with 12 bases between the two ends. DNA of the CDR3: TGTGCCGTGAAAGGCAGAAGCACAGATACGCAGTATTTT. This sequence encodes CAVKGRSTDTQYF.

Only a few counts were recorded for this clonotype. This rearrangement joins TRBV20-1 to TRBJ2-5; 8 bases line up with TRBD2. The CDR3 loop spans 15 amino acids. Germline assignment: CDR1 DFQATT and CDR2 SNEGSKA (reference sequence). Trimming removed 5 bases from V and 2 bases from J; junction bases left unmatched: 10. This CDR3 reads CSALPGLEIQETQYF. The DNA for the CDR3 is TGCAGTGCTCTGCCGGGACTAGAGATACAAGAGACCCAGTACTTC.

This clonotype was seen a few times. The chain combines TRBV6-2 or TRBV6-3 with TRBJ2-5; D unresolved. V was pared by 2 bases and J by 3 bases, with 10 bases between. Germline CDR1 MNHEY, CDR2 SVGEGT. CDR3 length: 14 residues. CDR3 nucleotides: TGTGCCAGCAGTTACCACTCAGGTGAAGAGACCCAGTACTTC. As protein: CASSYHSGEETQYF.

The rearrangement uses TRBV5-1 and TRBJ2-7; TRBD2 might be the D (5 bases). Trimming pared 0 bases from V and 4 bases from J, leaving 17 bases between. The CDR3 spans 16 residues. Germline V CDR1 and CDR2: SGHRS, YFSETQ. CDR3 loop: CASSLEGVCYRYEQYF. The CDR3 DNA is TGCGCCAGCAGCTTGGAGGGAGTGTGTTATCGTTACGAGCAGTACTTC. Full variable domain (outside the CDR3, taken from reference TRBV5-1 and TRBJ2-7): KAGVTQTPRYLIKTRGQQVTLSCSPISGHRSVSWYQQTPGQGLQFLFEYFSETQRNKGNFPGRFSGRQFSNSRSEMNVSTLELGDSALYLCASSLEGVCYRYEQYFGPGTRLTVT.

The chain employs TRBV7-9 and TRBJ2-7; unclear D gene. Trimming took off 1 base at V and 2 bases at J, with 12 bases between the two ends. Germline CDR1 reads SEHNR; CDR2 reads FQNEAQ (reference sequence). The CDR3 length is 15 residues. The DNA for the CDR3 is TGTGCCAGCAGCTTAGAGGGTTCTTGGGCCTACGAGCAGTACTTC. Protein: CASSLEGSWAYEQYF.

This chain links TRBV20-1 with TRBJ2-2, with TRBD2 as a possible D gene (5 bases). This CDR3 contains 11 residues. Germline CDR1 reads DFQATT; CDR2 reads SNEGSKA (reference sequence). Trimming removed 6 bases from V and 3 bases from J, with 5 bases in between. The CDR3 reads CSAGDTGELFF. CDR3 nucleotides: TGCAGTGCCGGGGACACCGGGGAGCTGTTTTTT.